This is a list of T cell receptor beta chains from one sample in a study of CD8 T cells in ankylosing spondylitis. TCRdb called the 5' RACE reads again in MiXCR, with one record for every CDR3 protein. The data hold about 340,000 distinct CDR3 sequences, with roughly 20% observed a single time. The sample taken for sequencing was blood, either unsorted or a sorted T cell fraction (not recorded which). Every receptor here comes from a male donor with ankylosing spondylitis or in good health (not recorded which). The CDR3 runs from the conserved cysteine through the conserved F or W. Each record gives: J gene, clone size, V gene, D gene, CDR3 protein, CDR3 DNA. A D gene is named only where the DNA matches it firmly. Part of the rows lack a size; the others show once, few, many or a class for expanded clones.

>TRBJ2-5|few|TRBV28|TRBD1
CASGGQGTEWETQYF
TGTGCCAGCGGGGGCCAGGGGACAGAGTGGGAGACCCAGTACTTC
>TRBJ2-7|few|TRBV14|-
CASSQWTATYEQYF
TGTGCCAGCAGCCAATGGACGGCTACCTACGAGCAGTACTTC
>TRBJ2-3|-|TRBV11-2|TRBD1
CASSPGQGFADTQYF
TGTGCCAGCAGCCCGGGACAGGGTTTCGCAGATACGCAGTATTTT
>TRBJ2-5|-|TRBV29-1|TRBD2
CSANFGGGAGETQYF
TGCAGCGCAAATTTCGGGGGGGGGGCCGGAGAGACCCAGTACTTC
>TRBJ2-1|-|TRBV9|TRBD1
CASSPTGGTYNEQFF
TGTGCCAGCAGCCCAACAGGGGGTACCTACAATGAGCAGTTCTTC
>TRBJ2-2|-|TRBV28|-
CASSLVSRDTGELFF
TGTGCCAGCAGTTTGGTCAGCCGTGACACCGGGGAGCTGTTTTTT
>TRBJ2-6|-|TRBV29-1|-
CSVVGDINSGANVLTF
TGCAGCGTCGTGGGCGATATCAACTCTGGGGCCAACGTCCTGACTTTC
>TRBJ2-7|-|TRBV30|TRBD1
CAWSVGTESSYEQYF
TGTGCCTGGAGTGTAGGGACAGAGTCTTCCTACGAGCAGTACTTC
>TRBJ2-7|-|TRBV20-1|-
CSAVSTGGTYEQYF
TGCAGTGCTGTGTCTACCGGGGGAACCTACGAGCAGTACTTC
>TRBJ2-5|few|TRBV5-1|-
CASYDEFQETQYF
TGCGCCAGCTACGACGAGTTCCAAGAGACCCAGTACTTC
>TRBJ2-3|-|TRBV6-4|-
CASSPLGGGTDTQYF
TGTGCCAGCAGTCCATTGGGCGGGGGCACAGATACGCAGTATTTT
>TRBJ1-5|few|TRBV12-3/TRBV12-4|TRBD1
CASSSDRGQGQPQHF
TGTGCCAGCAGCTCTGACAGGGGGCAGGGGCAGCCCCAGCATTTT
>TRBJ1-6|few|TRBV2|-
CASSESEDTSPLHF
TGTGCCAGCAGTGAATCCGAGGATACCTCACCCCTCCACTTT
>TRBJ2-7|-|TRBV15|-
CATSIGLTNENEQYF
TGTGCCACCAGCATCGGACTGACGAACGAGAACGAGCAGTACTTC
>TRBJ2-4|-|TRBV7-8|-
CAPPPRGVLAKNIQYF
TGTGCCCCCCCTCCGAGGGGGGTCTTAGCCAAAAACATTCAGTACTTC
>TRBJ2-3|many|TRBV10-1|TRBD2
CASSESLGSGLSDTQYF
TGCGCCAGCAGTGAGTCCCTGGGTAGCGGGCTATCAGATACGCAGTATTTT
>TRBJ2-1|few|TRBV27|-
CASSLGGGGDSGGEQFF
TGTGCCAGCAGTTTAGGGGGGGGGGGCGATTCGGGTGGTGAGCAGTTCTTC